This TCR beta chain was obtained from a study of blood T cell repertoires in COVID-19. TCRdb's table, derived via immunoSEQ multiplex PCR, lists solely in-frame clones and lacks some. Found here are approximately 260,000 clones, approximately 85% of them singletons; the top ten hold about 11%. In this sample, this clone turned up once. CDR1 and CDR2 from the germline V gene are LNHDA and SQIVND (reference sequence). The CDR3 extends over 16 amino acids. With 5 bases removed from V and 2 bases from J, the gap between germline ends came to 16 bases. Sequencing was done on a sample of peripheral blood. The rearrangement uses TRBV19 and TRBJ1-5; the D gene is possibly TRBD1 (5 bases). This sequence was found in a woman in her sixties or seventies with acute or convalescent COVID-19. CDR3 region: CASSWQGLGGNQPQHF. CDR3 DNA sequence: TGTGCCAGTAGTTGGCAGGGCTTAGGCGGCAATCAGCCCCAGCATTTT.